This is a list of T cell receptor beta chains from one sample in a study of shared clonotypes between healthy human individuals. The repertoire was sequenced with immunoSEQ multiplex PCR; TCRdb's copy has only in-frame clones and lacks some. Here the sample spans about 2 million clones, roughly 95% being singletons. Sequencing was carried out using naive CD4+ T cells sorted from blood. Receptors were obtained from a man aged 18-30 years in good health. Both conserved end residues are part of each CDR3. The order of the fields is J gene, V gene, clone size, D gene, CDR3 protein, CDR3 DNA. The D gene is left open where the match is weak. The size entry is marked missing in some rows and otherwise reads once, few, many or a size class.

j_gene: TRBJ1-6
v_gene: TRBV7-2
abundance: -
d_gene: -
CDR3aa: CASSLVSSPLHF
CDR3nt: TGTGCCAGCAGCTTAGTAAGTTCACCCCTCCACTTT

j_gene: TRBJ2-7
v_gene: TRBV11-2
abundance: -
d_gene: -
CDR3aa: CASSQGVRAQQYF
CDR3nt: TGTGCCAGCAGCCAAGGGGTCCGGGCACAGCAGTACTTC

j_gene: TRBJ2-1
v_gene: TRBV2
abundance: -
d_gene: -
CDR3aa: CASIRGSSYNEQFF
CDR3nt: TGTGCCAGCATTCGGGGGAGCTCCTACAATGAGCAGTTCTTC

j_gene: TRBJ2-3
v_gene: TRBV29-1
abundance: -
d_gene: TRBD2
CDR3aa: CSVGGTSGVTDTQYF
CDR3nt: TGCAGCGTTGGCGGAACTAGCGGGGTCACAGATACGCAGTATTTT

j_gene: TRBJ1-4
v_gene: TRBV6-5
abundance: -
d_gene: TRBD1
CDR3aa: CASSLGQRNEKLFF
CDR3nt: TGTGCCAGCAGTTTGGGACAGCGTAATGAAAAACTGTTTTTT

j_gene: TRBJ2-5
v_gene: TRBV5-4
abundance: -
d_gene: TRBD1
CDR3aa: CASSNRGQGEETQYF
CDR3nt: TGTGCCAGCAGCAACCGGGGACAGGGGGAAGAGACCCAGTACTTC

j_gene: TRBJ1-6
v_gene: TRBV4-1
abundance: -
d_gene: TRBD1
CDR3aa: CASSQGVRTGYNSPLHF
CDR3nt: TGCGCCAGCAGCCAAGGCGTTCGGACAGGCTATAATTCACCCCTCCACTTT

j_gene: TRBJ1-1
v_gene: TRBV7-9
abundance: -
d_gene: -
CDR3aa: CASSLAAWGARNTEAFF
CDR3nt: TGTGCCAGCAGCTTAGCAGCGTGGGGGGCTAGGAACACTGAAGCTTTCTTT

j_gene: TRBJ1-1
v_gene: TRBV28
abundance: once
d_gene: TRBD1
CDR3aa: CASSFLDREGTEAFF
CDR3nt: TGTGCCAGCAGTTTCTTGGACAGGGAGGGCACTGAAGCTTTCTTT

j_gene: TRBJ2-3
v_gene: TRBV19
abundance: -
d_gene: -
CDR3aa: CASSIENVMGDTQYF
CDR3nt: TGTGCCAGTAGTATAGAAAACGTGATGGGGGATACGCAGTATTTT

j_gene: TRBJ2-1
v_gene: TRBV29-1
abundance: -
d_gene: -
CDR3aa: CSVPNEQFF
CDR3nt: TGCAGCGTTCCCAATGAGCAGTTCTTC

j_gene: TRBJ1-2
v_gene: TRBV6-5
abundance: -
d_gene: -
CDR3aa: CASTLGRSYGYTF
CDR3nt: TGTGCCAGCACTCTCGGCCGTAGCTATGGCTACACCTTC

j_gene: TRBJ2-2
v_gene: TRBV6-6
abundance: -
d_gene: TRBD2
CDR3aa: CASRNRLAGAGELFF
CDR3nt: TGTGCCAGCAGAAATCGGCTAGCGGGAGCCGGGGAGCTGTTTTTT

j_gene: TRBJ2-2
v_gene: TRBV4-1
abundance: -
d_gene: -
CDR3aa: CASSQPAQLGWKRLGSGELFF
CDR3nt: TGCGCCAGCAGCCAACCAGCCCAGTTGGGGTGGAAGCGTTTGGGATCCGGGGAGCTGTTTTTT

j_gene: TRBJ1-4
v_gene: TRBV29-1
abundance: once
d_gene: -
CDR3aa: CSVASGQWNEKLFF
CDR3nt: TGCAGCGTTGCTTCTGGCCAGTGGAATGAAAAACTGTTTTTT

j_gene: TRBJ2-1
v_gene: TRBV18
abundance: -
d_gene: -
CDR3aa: CASSPQFGTDTYNEQFF
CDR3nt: TGTGCCAGCTCACCACAATTCGGGACCGATACCTACAATGAGCAGTTCTTC

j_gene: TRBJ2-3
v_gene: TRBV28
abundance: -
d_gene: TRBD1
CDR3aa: CASSPGDRGGHTQYF
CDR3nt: TGTGCCAGCAGTCCAGGGGACAGGGGGGGCCATACGCAGTATTTT

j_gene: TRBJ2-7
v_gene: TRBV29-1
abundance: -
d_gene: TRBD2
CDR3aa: CSVEEPVRGGSYEQYF
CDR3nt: TGCAGCGTTGAAGAACCCGTCCGGGGGGGGTCCTACGAGCAGTACTTC

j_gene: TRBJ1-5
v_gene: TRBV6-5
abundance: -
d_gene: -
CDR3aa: CASSYLGTNQPQHF
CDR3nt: TGTGCCAGCAGTTACTTAGGGACCAATCAGCCCCAGCATTTT

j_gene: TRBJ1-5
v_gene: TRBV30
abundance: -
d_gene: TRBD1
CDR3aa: CAWGQGNQPQHF
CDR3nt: TGTGCCTGGGGACAGGGCAATCAGCCCCAGCATTTT

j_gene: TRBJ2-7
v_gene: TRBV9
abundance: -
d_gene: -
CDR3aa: CASSAFAGPAYEQYF
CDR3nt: TGTGCCAGCAGCGCCTTCGCGGGACCTGCCTACGAGCAGTACTTC

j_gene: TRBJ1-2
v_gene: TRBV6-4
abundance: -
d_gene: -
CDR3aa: CASSDYYGYTF
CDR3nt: TGTGCCAGCAGTGACTACTATGGCTACACCTTC

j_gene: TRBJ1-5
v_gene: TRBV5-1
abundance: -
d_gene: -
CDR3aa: CASSLAGLNQPQHF
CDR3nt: TGCGCCAGCAGCTTGGCGGGCCTCAATCAGCCCCAGCATTTT

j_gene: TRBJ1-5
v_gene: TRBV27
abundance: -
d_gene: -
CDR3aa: CASSLRGGWDQPQHF
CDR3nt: TGTGCCAGCAGTTTAAGGGGTGGATGGGATCAGCCCCAGCATTTT

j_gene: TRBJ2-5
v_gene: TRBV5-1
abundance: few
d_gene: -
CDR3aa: CASSLAMETQYF
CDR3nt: TGCGCCAGCAGCTTGGCCATGGAGACCCAGTACTTC

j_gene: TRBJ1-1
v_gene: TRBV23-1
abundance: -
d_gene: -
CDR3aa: CASSQWYRMNTEAFF
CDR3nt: TGCGCCAGCAGTCAATGGTACAGAATGAACACTGAAGCTTTCTTT

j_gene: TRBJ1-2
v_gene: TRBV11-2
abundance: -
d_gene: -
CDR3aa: CASSLKGGLNNYGYTF
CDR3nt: TGTGCCAGCAGCTTAAAGGGGGGCCTCAATAACTATGGCTACACCTTC

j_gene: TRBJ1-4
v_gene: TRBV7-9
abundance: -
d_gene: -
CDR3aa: CASSLVSGNEKLFF
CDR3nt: TGTGCCAGCAGCTTAGTCTCAGGGAATGAAAAACTGTTTTTT

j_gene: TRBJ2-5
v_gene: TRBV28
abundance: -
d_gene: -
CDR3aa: CASSPGAPIETQYF
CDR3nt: TGTGCCAGCAGCCCTGGGGCCCCAATAGAGACCCAGTACTTC

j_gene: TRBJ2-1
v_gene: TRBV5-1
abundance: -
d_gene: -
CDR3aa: CASSAGPHNEQFF
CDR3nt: TGCGCCAGCAGCGCGGGACCCCACAATGAGCAGTTCTTC

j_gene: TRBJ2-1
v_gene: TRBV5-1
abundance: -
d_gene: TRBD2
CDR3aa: CASSQGLADYNEQFF
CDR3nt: TGCGCCAGCTCCCAGGGACTAGCGGACTACAATGAGCAGTTCTTC

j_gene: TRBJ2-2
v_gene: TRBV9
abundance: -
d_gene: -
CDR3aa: CASSAIDPGRNTGELFF
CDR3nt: TGTGCCAGCAGCGCGATCGATCCGGGCCGAAACACCGGGGAGCTGTTTTTT

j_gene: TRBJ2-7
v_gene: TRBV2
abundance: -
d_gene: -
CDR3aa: CASSVGESEQYF
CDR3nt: TGTGCCAGCAGTGTAGGTGAATCCGAGCAGTACTTC

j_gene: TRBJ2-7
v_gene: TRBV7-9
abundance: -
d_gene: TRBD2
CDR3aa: CASSLAQGAGVDEQYF
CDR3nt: TGTGCCAGCAGCTTAGCGCAAGGAGCGGGAGTAGACGAGCAGTACTTC

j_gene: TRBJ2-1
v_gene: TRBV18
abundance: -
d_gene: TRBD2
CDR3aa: CASSSFLAGASNEQFF
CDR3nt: TGTGCCAGCTCATCCTTCCTAGCGGGAGCCAGTAATGAGCAGTTCTTC

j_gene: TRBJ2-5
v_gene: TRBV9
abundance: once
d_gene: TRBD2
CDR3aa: CASSSGLAGVETQYF
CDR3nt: TGTGCCAGCAGTTCGGGACTAGCGGGGGTGGAGACCCAGTACTTC

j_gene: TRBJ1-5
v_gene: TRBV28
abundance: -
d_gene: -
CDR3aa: CASRSPGTGNQPQHF
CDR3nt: TGTGCCAGCCGGAGCCCGGGGACGGGCAATCAGCCCCAGCATTTT

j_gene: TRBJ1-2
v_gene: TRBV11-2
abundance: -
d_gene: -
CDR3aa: CASSLERINYGYTF
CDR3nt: TGTGCCAGCAGCTTAGAACGGATAAACTATGGCTACACCTTC

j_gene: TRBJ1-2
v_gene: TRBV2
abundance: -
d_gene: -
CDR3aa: CASSVSRNYGYTF
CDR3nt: TGTGCCAGCAGTGTTTCACGTAACTATGGCTACACCTTC

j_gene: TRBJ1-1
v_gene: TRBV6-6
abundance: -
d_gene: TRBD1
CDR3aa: CASRLGQSNTEAFF
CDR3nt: TGTGCCAGCAGGCTGGGACAGAGTAACACTGAAGCTTTCTTT

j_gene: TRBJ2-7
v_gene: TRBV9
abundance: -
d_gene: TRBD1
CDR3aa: CASSPQPTGTYEQYF
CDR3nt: TGTGCCAGCAGCCCACAGCCGACAGGGACCTACGAGCAGTACTTC

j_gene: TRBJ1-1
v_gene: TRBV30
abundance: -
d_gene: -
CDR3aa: CAWSRAGSRAFF
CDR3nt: TGTGCCTGGTCCCGGGCAGGGTCTCGGGCTTTCTTT

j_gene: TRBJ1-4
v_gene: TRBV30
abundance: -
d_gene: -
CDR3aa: CAWSSWEKLFF
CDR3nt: TGTGCCTGGAGTTCTTGGGAAAAACTGTTTTTT

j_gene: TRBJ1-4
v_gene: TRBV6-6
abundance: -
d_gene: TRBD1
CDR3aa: CASSYGGQPNEKLFF
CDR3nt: TGTGCCAGCAGTTACGGGGGACAGCCTAATGAAAAACTGTTTTTT

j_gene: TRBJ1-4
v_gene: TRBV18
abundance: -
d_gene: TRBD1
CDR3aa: CASSPQGQGAKLFF
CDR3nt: TGTGCCAGCTCACCACAGGGACAGGGGGCGAAACTGTTTTTT

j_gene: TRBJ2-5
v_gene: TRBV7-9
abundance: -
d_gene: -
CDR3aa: CASSSARGGRGETQYF
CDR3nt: TGTGCCAGCAGCTCAGCACGTGGAGGGCGCGGGGAGACCCAGTACTTC

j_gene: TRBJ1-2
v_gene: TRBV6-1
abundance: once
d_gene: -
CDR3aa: CASLGSTHYGYTF
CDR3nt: TGTGCCAGCCTGGGCAGCACTCACTATGGCTACACCTTC

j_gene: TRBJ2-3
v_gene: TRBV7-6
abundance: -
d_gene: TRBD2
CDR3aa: CASSARLAGGSSTDTQYF
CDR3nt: TGTGCCAGCAGCGCAAGACTAGCGGGGGGATCTAGCACAGATACGCAGTATTTT

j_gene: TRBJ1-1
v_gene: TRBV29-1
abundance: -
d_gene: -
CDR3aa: CSVESRSHTEAFF
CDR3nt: TGCAGCGTTGAATCCAGGAGCCACACTGAAGCTTTCTTT

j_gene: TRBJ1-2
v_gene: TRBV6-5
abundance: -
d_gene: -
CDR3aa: CASSYSIAGGSRYTF
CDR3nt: TGTGCCAGCAGTTACTCGATTGCGGGTGGTAGTCGCTACACCTTC

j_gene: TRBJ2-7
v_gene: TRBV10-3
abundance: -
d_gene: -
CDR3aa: CAISDRVYEQYF
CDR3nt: TGTGCCATCAGTGATCGTGTTTACGAGCAGTACTTC

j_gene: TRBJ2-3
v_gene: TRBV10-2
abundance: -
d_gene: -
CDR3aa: CASNDPTGSGDTQYF
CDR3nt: TGCGCCAGCAACGACCCTACAGGGTCGGGCGATACGCAGTATTTT

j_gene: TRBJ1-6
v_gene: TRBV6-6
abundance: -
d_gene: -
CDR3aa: CASSYSRQINSPLHF
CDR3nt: TGTGCCAGCAGTTACTCGAGACAGATTAATTCACCCCTCCACTTT

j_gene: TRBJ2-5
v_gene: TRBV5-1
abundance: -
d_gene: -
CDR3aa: CASSPSGLGGYQETQYF
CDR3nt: TGCGCCAGCAGCCCCTCCGGACTGGGTGGGTACCAAGAGACCCAGTACTTC

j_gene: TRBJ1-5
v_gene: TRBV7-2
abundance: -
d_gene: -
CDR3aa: CASSLEGLGNQPQHF
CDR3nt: TGTGCCAGCAGCTTAGAAGGTTTGGGGAATCAGCCCCAGCATTTT

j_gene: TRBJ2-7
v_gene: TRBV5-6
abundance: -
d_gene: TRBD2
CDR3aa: CASSLAGGSYEQYF
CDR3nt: TGTGCCAGCAGCTTAGCGGGGGGCTCCTACGAGCAGTACTTC

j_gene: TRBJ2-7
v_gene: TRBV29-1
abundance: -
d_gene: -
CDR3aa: CSVEALGQSEQYF
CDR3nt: TGCAGCGTTGAAGCTCTGGGCCAGAGCGAGCAGTACTTC

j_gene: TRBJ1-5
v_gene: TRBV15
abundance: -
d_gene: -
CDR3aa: CATSRDGQGGQPQHF
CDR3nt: TGTGCCACCAGCAGAGATGGGCAGGGAGGTCAGCCCCAGCATTTT

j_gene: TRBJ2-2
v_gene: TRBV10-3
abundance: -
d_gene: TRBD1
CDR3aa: CAISESGQGTGELFF
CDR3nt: TGTGCCATCAGTGAGTCGGGACAGGGCACCGGGGAGCTGTTTTTT

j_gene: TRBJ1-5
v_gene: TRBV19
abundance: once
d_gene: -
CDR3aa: CASTSQGLGLYSNQPQHF
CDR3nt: TGTGCCAGCACCTCCCAGGGTTTGGGGTTGTATAGCAATCAGCCCCAGCATTTT